The clone carrying this T cell receptor beta chain was picked up one time. This record belongs to a study of OX40 agonist ivuxolimab in advanced cancers. Study overall: Patients' therapy was ivuxolimab, an antibody that acts as an agonist of OX40 (CD134). Partial responses were achieved by three patients, one with hepatocellular carcinoma and two with cutaneous melanoma.

Produced via immunoSEQ multiplex PCR; TCRdb's table is partial and in-frame only. The table shows about 50,000 clones, with about nine tenths occurring only once. CDR1 and CDR2 from the germline V gene are SGHAT and FQNNGV. CDR3 length equals 15 residues. The V end lost 0 bases, the J end lost 5 bases, and 11 bases lay between the germline ends. The sequenced sample was CD4+ or CD8+ T cells sorted from blood, obtained in a trial of the OX40 agonist ivuxolimab. The receptor comes from an adult with an advanced solid tumor such as melanoma, head and neck, liver or kidney cancer. This chain links TRBV11-2 with TRBJ1-5; no definite D call. The CDR3 bases are TGTGCCAGCAGCTTAGATCTGGGGTCCCATCAGCCCCAGCATTTT. This translates into CASSLDLGSHQPQHF. The whole variable domain, filled in from reference TRBV11-2 and TRBJ1-5, reads EAGVAQSPRYKIIEKRQSVAFWCNPISGHATLYWYQQILGQGPKLLIQFQNNGVVDDSQLPKDRFSAERLKGVDSTLKIQPAKLEDSAVYLCASSLDLGSHQPQHFGDGTRLSIL.